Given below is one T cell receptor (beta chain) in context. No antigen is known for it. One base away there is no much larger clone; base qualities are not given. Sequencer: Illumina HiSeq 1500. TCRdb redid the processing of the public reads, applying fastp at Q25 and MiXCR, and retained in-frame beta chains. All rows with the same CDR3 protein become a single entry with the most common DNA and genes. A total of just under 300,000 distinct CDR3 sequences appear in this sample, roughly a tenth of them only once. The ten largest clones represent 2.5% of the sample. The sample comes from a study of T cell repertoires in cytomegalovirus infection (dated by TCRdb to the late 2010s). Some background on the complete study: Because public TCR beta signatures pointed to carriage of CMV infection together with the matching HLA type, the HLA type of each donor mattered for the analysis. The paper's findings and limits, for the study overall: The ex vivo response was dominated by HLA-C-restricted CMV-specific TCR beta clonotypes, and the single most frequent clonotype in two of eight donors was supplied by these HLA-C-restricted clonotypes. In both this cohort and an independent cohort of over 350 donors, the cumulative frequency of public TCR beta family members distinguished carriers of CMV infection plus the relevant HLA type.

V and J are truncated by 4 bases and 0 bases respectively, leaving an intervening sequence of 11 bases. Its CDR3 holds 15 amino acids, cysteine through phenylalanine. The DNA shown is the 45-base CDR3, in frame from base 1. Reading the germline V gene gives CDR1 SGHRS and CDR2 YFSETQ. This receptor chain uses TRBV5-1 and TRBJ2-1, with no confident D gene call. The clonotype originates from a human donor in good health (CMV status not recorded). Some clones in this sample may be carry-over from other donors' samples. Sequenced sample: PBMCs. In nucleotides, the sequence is TGCGCCAGCAGCAACGACTGGAGCTCCTACAATGAGCAGTTCTTC. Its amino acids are CASSNDWSSYNEQFF.